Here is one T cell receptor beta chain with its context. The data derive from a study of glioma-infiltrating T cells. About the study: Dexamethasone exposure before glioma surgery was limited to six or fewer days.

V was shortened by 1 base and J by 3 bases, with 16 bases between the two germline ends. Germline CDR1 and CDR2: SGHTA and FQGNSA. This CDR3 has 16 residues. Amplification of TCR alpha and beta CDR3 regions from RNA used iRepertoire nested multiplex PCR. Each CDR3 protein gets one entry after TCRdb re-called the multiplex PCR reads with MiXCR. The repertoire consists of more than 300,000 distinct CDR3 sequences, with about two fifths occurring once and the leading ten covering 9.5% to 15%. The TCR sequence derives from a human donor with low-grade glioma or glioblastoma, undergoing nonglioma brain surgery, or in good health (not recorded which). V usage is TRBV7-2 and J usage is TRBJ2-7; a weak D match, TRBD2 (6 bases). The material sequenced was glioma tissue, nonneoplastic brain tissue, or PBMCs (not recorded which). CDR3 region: CASSLDSGPESYEQYF. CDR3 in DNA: TGTGCCAGCAGCTTAGATAGCGGACCCGAAAGCTACGAGCAGTACTTC. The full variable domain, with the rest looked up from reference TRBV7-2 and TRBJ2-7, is GAGVSQSPSNKVTEKGKDVELRCDPISGHTALYWYRQSLGQGLEFLIYFQGNSAPDKSGLPSDRFSAERTGGSVSTLTIQRTQQEDSAVYLCASSLDSGPESYEQYFGPGTRLTVT.